The T cell receptor (beta chain) under discussion was sequenced for a study of a mutant IDH1 vaccine in newly diagnosed glioma. Time point of the sample: week 11, during vaccination. Doses comprised 300 ug of mutant IDH1 20-mer peptide each, plus topical imiquimod. The assay was immunoSEQ multiplex PCR, and TCRdb's table has in-frame clones only and misses some. The table records around 40,000 clones, over 80% of them present only once. V lost 6 bases and J 6 bases, leaving 7 bases between the germline ends. The CDR3 consists of 11 residues. Germline V CDR1 and CDR2: MNHNS, SASEGT. A note on this clone: Its antigen is not identified.

The sequence was collected from a man in his forties with glioma. Sequencing was performed on PBMCs, taken from a glioma patient whose treatment included an IDH1 peptide vaccine. The genes are TRBV6-1 and TRBJ2-3; D remains unclear. The CDR3: CASRQGDTQYF. The CDR3 bases are TGTGCCAGCAGGCAAGGGGATACGCAGTATTTT.